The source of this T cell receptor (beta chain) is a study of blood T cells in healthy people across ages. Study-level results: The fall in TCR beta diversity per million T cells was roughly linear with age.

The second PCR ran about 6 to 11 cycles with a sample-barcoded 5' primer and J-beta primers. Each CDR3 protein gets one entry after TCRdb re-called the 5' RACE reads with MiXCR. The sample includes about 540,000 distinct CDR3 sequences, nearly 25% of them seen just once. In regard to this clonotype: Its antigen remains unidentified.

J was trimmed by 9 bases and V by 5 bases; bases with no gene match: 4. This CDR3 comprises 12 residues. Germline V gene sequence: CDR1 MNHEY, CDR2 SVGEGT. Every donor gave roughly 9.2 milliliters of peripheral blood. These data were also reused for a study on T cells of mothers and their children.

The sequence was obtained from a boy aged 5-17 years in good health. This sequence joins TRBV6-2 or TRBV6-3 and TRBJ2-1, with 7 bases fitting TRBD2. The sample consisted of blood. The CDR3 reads CASSTAGAEQFF. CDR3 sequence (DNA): TGTGCCAGCAGTACGGCGGGAGCTGAGCAGTTCTTC.